The sequence of this T cell receptor (beta chain) was determined in a study of lymphopenia after photon versus proton radiotherapy. Study-wide results and caveats: Under photons, naive T cells and diversity fell while effector/memory populations rose. Survival link was tested only in deceased patients; proton benefit remains a possibility. After lymphocyte nadir, photon-treated repertoires showed oligoclonal expansion, especially CD8+ Temra.

TCRdb's table, derived via immunoSEQ multiplex PCR, lists solely in-frame clones and lacks some. The data show about 23,000 clones, nearly 95% seen once. Trimming stripped 2 bases from V and 0 bases from J, with 10 bases between. CDR1 is MNHEY, CDR2 SVGAGI, per germline. This CDR3 is 16 amino acids long. Concerning this clone: The antigen is unknown.

The origin of this receptor is an older woman with pancreatic cancer. Some clones in this sample may be carry-over from other donors' samples. The chain employs TRBV6-5 and TRBJ1-4; no definite D call. The material sequenced was peripheral blood, taken from a patient treated with proton-based radiotherapy. CDR3 sequence (DNA): TGTGCCAGCAGTTACAGGCTCGCAGCAACTAATGAAAAACTGTTTTTT. The encoded protein is CASSYRLAATNEKLFF.